This entry concerns a single T cell receptor (beta chain). Its antigen remains unknown. The data were obtained in a study of cytomegalovirus exposure and HLA in healthy donors. Study results and limitations: Equally common other TCR beta chains were less clonally expanded than HLA-associated ones, a later analysis found.

V was clipped by 5 bases and J by 1 base; unmatched bases: 6. There are 15 residues in the CDR3. Germline V CDR1 and CDR2: LNHDA, SQIVND (reference sequence). PCR involved 60 Vbeta and 13 Jbeta primers. TCRdb keeps only in-frame clones here, not all; method: immunoSEQ multiplex PCR. The table records about 180,000 clones, around 70% of them present only once. The sample taken for sequencing was PBMCs. The rearrangement links TRBV19 to TRBJ2-7, with 9 bases lining up with TRBD1. This TCR was sampled from a male donor in good health and CMV-seronegative. CDR3 sequence (DNA): TGTGCCAGTAGTTTACCGGGACAGGGTTCCTACGAGCAGTACTTC. Encoded protein: CASSLPGQGSYEQYF.